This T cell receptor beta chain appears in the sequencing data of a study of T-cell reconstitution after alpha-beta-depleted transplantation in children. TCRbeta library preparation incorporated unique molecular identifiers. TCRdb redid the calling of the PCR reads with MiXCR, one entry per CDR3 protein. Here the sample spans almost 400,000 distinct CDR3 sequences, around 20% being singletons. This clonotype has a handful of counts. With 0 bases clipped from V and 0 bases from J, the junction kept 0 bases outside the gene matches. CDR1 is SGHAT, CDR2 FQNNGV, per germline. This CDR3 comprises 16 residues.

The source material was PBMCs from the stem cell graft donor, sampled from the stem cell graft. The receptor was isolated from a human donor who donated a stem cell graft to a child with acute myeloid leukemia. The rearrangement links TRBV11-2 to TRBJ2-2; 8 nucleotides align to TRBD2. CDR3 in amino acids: CASSLELAANTGELFF. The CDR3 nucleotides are TGTGCCAGCAGCTTAGAACTAGCGGCGAACACCGGGGAGCTGTTTTTT. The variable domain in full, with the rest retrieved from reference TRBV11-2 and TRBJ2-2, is EAGVAQSPRYKIIEKRQSVAFWCNPISGHATLYWYQQILGQGPKLLIQFQNNGVVDDSQLPKDRFSAERLKGVDSTLKIQPAKLEDSAVYLCASSLELAANTGELFFGEGSRLTVL.